Described below is a single TCR beta chain sequence and its context. The entry originates in a study of blood T cell repertoires in COVID-19. CDR1 and CDR2 from the germline V gene are SGDLS and YYNGEE. V lost 2 bases to trimming and J lost 0 bases; unmatched junction nucleotides: 0. CDR3 size: 14 residues. Sequencing was performed with immunoSEQ multiplex PCR; in TCRdb, only in-frame clones are kept and a portion is missing. The table shows 77,000 or so clones, with more than 60% occurring only once. The material sequenced was peripheral blood. This chain connects TRBV9 to TRBJ2-3, with 7 bases identical to TRBD2. This receptor was obtained from a woman aged 80 or over with active or convalescent COVID-19. The CDR3 DNA is TGTGCCAGCAGCGTCGGGGGGAGCACAGATACGCAGTATTTT. Translated: CASSVGGSTDTQYF.